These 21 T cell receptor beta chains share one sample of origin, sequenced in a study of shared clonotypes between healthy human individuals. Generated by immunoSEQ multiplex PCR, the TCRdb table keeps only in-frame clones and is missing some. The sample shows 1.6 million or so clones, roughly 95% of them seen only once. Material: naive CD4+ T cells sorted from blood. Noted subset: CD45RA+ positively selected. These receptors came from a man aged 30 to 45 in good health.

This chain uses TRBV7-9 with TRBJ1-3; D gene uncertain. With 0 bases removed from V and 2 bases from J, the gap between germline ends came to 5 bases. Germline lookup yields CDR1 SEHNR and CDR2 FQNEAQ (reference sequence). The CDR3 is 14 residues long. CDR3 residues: CASSLALAGNTIYF. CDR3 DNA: TGTGCCAGCAGCTTAGCGTTAGCTGGAAACACCATATATTTT.

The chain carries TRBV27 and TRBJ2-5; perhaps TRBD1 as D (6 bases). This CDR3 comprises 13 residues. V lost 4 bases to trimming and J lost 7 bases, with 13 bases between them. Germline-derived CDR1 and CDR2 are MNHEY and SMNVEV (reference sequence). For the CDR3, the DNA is TGTGCCAGCAGTTCGGGGTTAGGGGGGACCCAGTACTTC. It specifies CASSSGLGGTQYF.

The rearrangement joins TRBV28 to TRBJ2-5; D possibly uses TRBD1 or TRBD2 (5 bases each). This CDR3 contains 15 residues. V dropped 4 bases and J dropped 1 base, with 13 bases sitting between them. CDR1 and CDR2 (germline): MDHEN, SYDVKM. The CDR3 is CASSSPGRIQETQYF. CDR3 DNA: TGTGCCAGCAGTTCACCGGGACGGATCCAAGAGACCCAGTACTTC.

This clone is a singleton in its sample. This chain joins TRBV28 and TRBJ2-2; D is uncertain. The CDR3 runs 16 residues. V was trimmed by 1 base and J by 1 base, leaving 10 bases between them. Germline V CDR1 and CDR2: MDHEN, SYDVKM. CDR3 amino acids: CASSLLISRNTGELFF. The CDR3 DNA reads TGTGCCAGCAGTTTATTAATCAGCCGGAACACCGGGGAGCTGTTTTTT.

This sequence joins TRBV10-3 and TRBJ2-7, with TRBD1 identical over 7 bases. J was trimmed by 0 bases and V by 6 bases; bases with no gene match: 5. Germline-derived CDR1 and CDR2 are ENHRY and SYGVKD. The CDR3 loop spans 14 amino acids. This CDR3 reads CAIRGTESSYEQYF. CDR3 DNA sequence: TGTGCCATCAGGGGGACAGAGAGCTCCTACGAGCAGTACTTC.

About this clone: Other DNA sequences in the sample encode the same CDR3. This chain's CDR3 is CSARGLYEQYF. As DNA, the CDR3 is TGCAGTGCTAGAGGGTTGTACGAGCAGTACTTC. The V call is TRBV20-1, the J call TRBJ2-7; D remains unclear. The CDR3 is 11 residues long. CDR1 is DFQATT and CDR2 is SNEGSKA in the germline V gene (reference sequence). V lost 1 base and J lost 4, with 5 bases in between.

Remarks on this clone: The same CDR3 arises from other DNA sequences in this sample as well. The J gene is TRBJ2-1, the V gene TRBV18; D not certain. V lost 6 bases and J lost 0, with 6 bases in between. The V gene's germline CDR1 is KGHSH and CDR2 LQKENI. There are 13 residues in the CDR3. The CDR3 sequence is CASSLSSYNEQFF. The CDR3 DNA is TGTGCCAGCTCTCTAAGCTCCTACAATGAGCAGTTCTTC.

The CDR3 coding sequence is TGTGCCAGCAGTTTACCGCGACTAGCGGGAGGTATTATAGGGTCCTACGAGCAGTACTTC. Its translation: CASSLPRLAGGIIGSYEQYF. This chain connects TRBV28 to TRBJ2-7; 13 bases fit TRBD2. Unmatched junction bases numbered 14, after V lost 2 bases and J lost 1 base. Germline V CDR1 and CDR2: MDHEN, SYDVKM. The length of the CDR3 is 20 residues.

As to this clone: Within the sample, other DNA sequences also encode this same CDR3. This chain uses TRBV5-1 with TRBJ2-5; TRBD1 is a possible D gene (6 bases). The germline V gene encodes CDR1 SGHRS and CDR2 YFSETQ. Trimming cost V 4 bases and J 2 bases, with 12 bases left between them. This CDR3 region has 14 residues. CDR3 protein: CASSPTGRQETQYF. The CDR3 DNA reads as TGCGCCAGCAGCCCGACAGGTAGACAAGAGACCCAGTACTTC.

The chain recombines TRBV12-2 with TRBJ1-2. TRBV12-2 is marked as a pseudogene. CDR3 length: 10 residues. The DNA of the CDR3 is TGTGCAAGTCGCTTACCCCGGAACACCTTC. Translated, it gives CASRLPRNTF.

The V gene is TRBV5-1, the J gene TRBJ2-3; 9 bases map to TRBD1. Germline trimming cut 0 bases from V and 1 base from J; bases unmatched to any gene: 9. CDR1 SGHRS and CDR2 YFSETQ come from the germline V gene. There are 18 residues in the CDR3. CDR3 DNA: TGCGCCAGCAGCTTGGTACAGGGGGCTTGGATACGCACAGATACGCAGTATTTT. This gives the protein CASSLVQGAWIRTDTQYF. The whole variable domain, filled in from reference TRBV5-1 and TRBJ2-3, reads KAGVTQTPRYLIKTRGQQVTLSCSPISGHRSVSWYQQTPGQGLQFLFEYFSETQRNKGNFPGRFSGRQFSNSRSEMNVSTLELGDSALYLCASSLVQGAWIRTDTQYFGPGTRLTVL.

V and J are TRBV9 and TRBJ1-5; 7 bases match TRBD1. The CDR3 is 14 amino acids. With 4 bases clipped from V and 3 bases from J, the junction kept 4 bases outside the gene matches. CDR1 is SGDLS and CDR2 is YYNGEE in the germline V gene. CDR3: CASSPTGNNQPQHF. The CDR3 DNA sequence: TGTGCCAGCAGCCCGACAGGGAACAATCAGCCCCAGCATTTT.

The CDR3 DNA reads TGTGCCAGCAGCCAACAGGGACAGGGGGAGAGGGCTTTCTTT. Translation: CASSQQGQGERAFF. This chain links TRBV14 with TRBJ1-1, with 11 bases aligning to TRBD1. In germline, CDR1 is SGHDN, CDR2 FVKESK. Losses at the gene ends were 2 bases for V and 11 bases for J; bases not matched to a gene: 7. The length of the CDR3 is 14 residues.

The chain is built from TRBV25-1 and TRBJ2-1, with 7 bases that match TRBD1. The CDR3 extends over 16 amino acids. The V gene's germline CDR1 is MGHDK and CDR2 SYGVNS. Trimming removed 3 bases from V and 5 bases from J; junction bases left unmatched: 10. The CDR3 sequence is CASSDPTGVTDNEQFF. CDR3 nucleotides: TGTGCCAGCAGTGACCCAACAGGGGTCACTGACAATGAGCAGTTCTTC. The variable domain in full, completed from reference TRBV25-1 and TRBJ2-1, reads EADIYQTPRYLVIGTGKKITLECSQTMGHDKMYWYQQDPGMELHLIHYSYGVNSTEKGDLSSESTVSRIRTEHFPLTLESARPSHTSQYLCASSDPTGVTDNEQFFGPGTRLTVL.

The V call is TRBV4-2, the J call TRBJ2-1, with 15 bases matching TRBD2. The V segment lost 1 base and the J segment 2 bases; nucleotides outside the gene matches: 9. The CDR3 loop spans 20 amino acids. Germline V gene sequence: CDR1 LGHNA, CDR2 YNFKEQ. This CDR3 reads CASSQVARTSGRDPYNEQFF. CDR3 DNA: TGTGCCAGCAGCCAAGTTGCTCGGACTAGCGGGAGGGACCCCTACAATGAGCAGTTCTTC.

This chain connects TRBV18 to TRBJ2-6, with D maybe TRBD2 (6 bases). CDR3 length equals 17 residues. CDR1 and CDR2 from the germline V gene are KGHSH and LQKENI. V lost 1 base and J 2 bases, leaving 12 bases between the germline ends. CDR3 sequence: CASSPLMGGTGANVLTF. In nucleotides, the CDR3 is TGTGCCAGCTCACCACTGATGGGCGGGACTGGGGCCAACGTCCTGACTTTC.

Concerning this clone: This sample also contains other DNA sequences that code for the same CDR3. The CDR3 sequence is CASSLGSSGTDTQYF. CDR3 nucleotides: TGTGCCAGCAGCTTAGGGTCTAGCGGCACAGATACGCAGTATTTT. The rearrangement uses TRBV7-9 and TRBJ2-3; weak D call: TRBD2 (6 bases). Germline-derived CDR1 and CDR2 are SEHNR and FQNEAQ (reference sequence). The CDR3 runs 15 residues. V lost 1 base and J 1 base, leaving 9 bases between the germline ends.

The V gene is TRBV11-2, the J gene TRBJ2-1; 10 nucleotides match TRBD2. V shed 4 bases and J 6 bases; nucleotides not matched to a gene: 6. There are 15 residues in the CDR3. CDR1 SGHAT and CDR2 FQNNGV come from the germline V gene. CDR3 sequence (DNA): TGTGCCAGCAGCTACGGACTAGCGGAGATCAATGAGCAGTTCTTC. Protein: CASSYGLAEINEQFF.

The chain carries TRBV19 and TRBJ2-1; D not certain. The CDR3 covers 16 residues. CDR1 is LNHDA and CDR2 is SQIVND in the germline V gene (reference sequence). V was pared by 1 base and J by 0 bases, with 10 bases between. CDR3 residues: CASSIGHSSSYNEQFF. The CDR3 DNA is TGTGCCAGTAGTATAGGTCACAGTAGCTCCTACAATGAGCAGTTCTTC.

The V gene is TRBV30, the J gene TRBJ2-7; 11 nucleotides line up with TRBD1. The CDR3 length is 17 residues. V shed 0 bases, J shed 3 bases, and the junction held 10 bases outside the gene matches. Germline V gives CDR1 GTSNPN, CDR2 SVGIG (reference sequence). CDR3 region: CAWSVLDRGRRIYEQYF. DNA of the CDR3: TGTGCCTGGAGTGTACTGGACAGGGGGCGAAGGATCTACGAGCAGTACTTC.

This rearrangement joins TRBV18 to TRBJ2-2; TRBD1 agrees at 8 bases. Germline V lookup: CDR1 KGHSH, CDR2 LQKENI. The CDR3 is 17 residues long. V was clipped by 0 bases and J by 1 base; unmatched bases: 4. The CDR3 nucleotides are TGTGCCAGCTCACCACCCTTCGGGACAGGGAACACCGGGGAGCTGTTTTTT. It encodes CASSPPFGTGNTGELFF.